Shown below are 9 T cell receptor beta chains from a single sample sequenced in a study of T cells after yellow fever vaccination. TCRdb re-analysed the 5' RACE reads in MiXCR, keeping a single row per CDR3 protein. The repertoire holds about 320,000 distinct CDR3 sequences, with approximately 4.3% as singletons. The sample consisted of PBMCs, taken 15 days after the yellow fever booster vaccination. The source of these receptors is a man aged 18-30 years who received the YFV17D yellow fever vaccine.

The V gene is TRBV4-3, the J gene TRBJ1-6; D remains ambiguous. Germline CDR1 and CDR2: LGHNA and YSLEER. Deletions cut 0 bases from V and 6 bases from J, with 9 bases between. The CDR3 length is 15 residues. CDR3 sequence (DNA): TGCGCCAGCAGCCAAGAACTGGCAGTTAATTCACCCCTCCACTTT. Translated: CASSQELAVNSPLHF.

This clonotype was observed at least ten times. V is TRBV11-2 and J is TRBJ2-1, with 9 bases lining up with TRBD1. The germline gives CDR1 SGHAT, CDR2 FQNNGV. Unmatched junction bases numbered 9, after V lost 8 bases and J lost 7 bases. The CDR3 is 14 amino acids. CDR3 in amino acids: CASRRGQGGNEQFF. The CDR3, as DNA: TGTGCCAGCCGCCGGGGACAGGGTGGTAATGAGCAGTTCTTC.

This clonotype was observed at least ten times. The chain recombines TRBV12-3 or TRBV12-4 with TRBJ1-1; D unresolved. The CDR3 is 13 residues long. Trimming left V 2 bases short and J 3 bases short, with 7 bases between. CDR3 DNA sequence: TGTGCCAGCAGTTTAATAAGGGACACTGAAGCTTTCTTT. Protein product: CASSLIRDTEAFF.

This clonotype appeared many times. This chain links TRBV24-1 with TRBJ2-5; a weak D match, TRBD2 (5 bases). Germline loops: CDR1 KGHDR, CDR2 SFDVKD. The CDR3 consists of 15 residues. Trimming removed 3 bases from V and 2 bases from J, with 12 bases in between. CDR3 coding DNA: TGTGCCACCAGTGATCCCACGGGGATACAAGAGACCCAGTACTTC. This sequence encodes CATSDPTGIQETQYF.

This clonotype was counted many times. This chain connects TRBV6-2 or TRBV6-3 to TRBJ2-2; 9 nucleotides match TRBD2. This CDR3 has 15 amino acids. J was trimmed by 3 bases and V by 5 bases; bases with no gene match: 4. Germline V gene lookup returns CDR1 MNHEY and CDR2 SVGEGT. The CDR3 DNA reads as TGTGCCAGCAGTGGGACTAGCTCGGACACCGGGGAGCTGTTTTTT. This encodes CASSGTSSDTGELFF.

This clonotype came up a few times. The CDR3 is CASTIVEGLWGTGELFF. The CDR3 nucleotides are TGTGCCAGCACCATAGTGGAAGGCCTCTGGGGGACCGGGGAGCTGTTTTTT. The rearrangement links TRBV7-2 to TRBJ2-2; the D gene could be TRBD1 or TRBD2 (5 bases each). CDR1 is SGHTA, CDR2 FQGNSA, per germline. Trimming left V 7 bases short and J 5 bases short, with 23 bases between. This CDR3 spans 17 amino acids.

This clonotype was counted only a few times. The V and J genes are TRBV5-1 and TRBJ2-3; no reliable D call. The germline CDR1 and CDR2 sequences are SGHRS and YFSETQ. Trimming shortened V by 5 bases and J by 3 bases, and 13 bases separated the two germline ends. The CDR3 extends over 14 amino acids. CDR3 in DNA: TGCGCCAGCAGGACATCCGATAGTACAGATACGCAGTATTTT. Amino acid sequence: CASRTSDSTDTQYF.

The chain has TRBV21-1 and TRBJ1-1; whether TRBD1, the table's D call, matches the DNA was not checked. TRBV21-1 is annotated as a pseudogene. The CDR3 length is 18 residues. CDR3 protein: CASSKQPRDHISGTEAFF. The CDR3 bases are TGTGCCAGCAGCAAACAGCCGCGGGACCACATCTCGGGCACTGAAGCTTTCTTT.

This clonotype was found a few times. CDR3 sequence reads: CASSLDSGATGELFF. The CDR3 DNA reads as TGTGCCAGCAGCTTGGACAGCGGGGCGACCGGGGAGCTGTTTTTT. The chain links TRBV5-4 to TRBJ2-2; TRBD2 agrees at 7 bases. There are 15 residues in the CDR3. Germline CDR1 and CDR2: SGHNT and YYREEE (reference sequence). V shed 0 bases, J shed 5 bases, and the junction held 4 bases outside the gene matches.